A single sample gave rise to the 22 T cell receptor beta chains below, sequenced in a study of cytomegalovirus exposure and HLA in healthy donors. The PCR had 60 Vbeta and 13 Jbeta primers. The method was immunoSEQ multiplex PCR; TCRdb's version includes in-frame clones alone and lacks a portion of them. The table shows about 130,000 clones, with roughly two thirds occurring only once. Sequenced material: PBMCs. The receptors come from a man aged 25-45 years in good health and CMV-seropositive.

The chain has TRBV7-6 and TRBJ2-5; the D gene is possibly TRBD2 (5 bases). CDR3 length: 15 amino acids. Per the germline V gene, CDR1 is SGHVS and CDR2 is FNYEAQ. Trimming removed 5 bases at V and 4 bases at J, with 17 bases between. The CDR3 DNA reads TGTGCCAGCAGCCCTACTTTGGTAGCGACAGAGACCCAGTACTTC. Its translation: CASSPTLVATETQYF.

The chain uses TRBV5-4 and TRBJ1-1; 7 bases line up with TRBD1. CDR1 and CDR2 from the germline V gene are SGHNT and YYREEE (reference sequence). The V and J ends lost 1 base and 0 bases, in that order; junction bases with no gene match: 6. The CDR3 consists of 16 residues. The CDR3 here is CASSLTGQGVNTEAFF. The CDR3 coding sequence is TGTGCCAGCAGCTTGACCGGGCAGGGGGTGAACACTGAAGCTTTCTTT.

The gene calls are TRBV10-1 and TRBJ2-7; 10 bases align to TRBD2. Germline trimming cut 7 bases from V and 0 bases from J; bases unmatched to any gene: 9. CDR1 and CDR2 from the germline V gene are WNHNN and SYGVQD (reference sequence). The CDR3 is 16 residues long. The CDR3 protein is CASTLRSSGSSYEQYF. CDR3 in DNA: TGCGCCAGCACCTTAAGGTCTAGCGGGAGCTCCTACGAGCAGTACTTC.

V usage is TRBV6-5 and J usage is TRBJ2-1; weak D call: TRBD1 (6 bases). From germline, CDR1 is MNHEY and CDR2 SVGAGI. Between the trimmed V and J ends, which lost 4 bases and 1 base, there was a span of 14 bases. The CDR3 extends over 16 amino acids. The CDR3 spells CASSWSGTPSYNEQFF. CDR3 coding DNA: TGTGCCAGCAGTTGGTCCGGGACACCATCCTACAATGAGCAGTTCTTC.

The chain joins TRBV10-3 to TRBJ2-5; weak D call: TRBD2 (6 bases). The V end lost 10 bases, the J end lost 5 bases, and 17 bases lay between the germline ends. The CDR3 is 13 amino acids. In germline, CDR1 is ENHRY, CDR2 SYGVKD. The DNA for the CDR3 is TGTGCCACCGGGTACGGGAGTGGGGAGACCCAGTACTTC. This gives the protein CATGYGSGETQYF.

The chain carries TRBV9 and TRBJ1-2, with 8 positions matching TRBD1. V dropped 0 bases and J dropped 3; count of bases not matched to a gene: 1. In germline, CDR1 is SGDLS, CDR2 YYNGEE. The CDR3 is made up of 14 amino acids. The CDR3, as DNA: TGTGCCAGCAGCGTAGCAGGGGGCTACTATGGCTACACCTTC. Its protein is CASSVAGGYYGYTF.

This clone was seen only once. The chain couples TRBV7-8 to TRBJ2-1; 9 nucleotides align to TRBD2. Losses at the gene ends were 5 bases for V and 6 bases for J; bases not matched to a gene: 8. The length of the CDR3 is 15 residues. The germline V gene encodes CDR1 SGHVS and CDR2 FQNEAQ. CDR3 sequence: CASSDSGGVPNEQFF. The CDR3 DNA reads TGTGCCAGCAGCGATAGCGGGGGCGTCCCCAATGAGCAGTTCTTC.

This chain links TRBV11-2 with TRBJ2-5; TRBD2 agrees at 13 bases. In germline, CDR1 is SGHAT, CDR2 FQNNGV. Trimming cost V 6 bases and J 5 bases; bases outside gene matches: 9. This CDR3 spans 16 amino acids. The DNA for the CDR3 is TGTGCCAGCAGTAAAACTAGCGGGAGGGCCGAGGAGACCCAGTACTTC. As protein: CASSKTSGRAEETQYF.

This clone was seen once. The chain carries TRBV9 and TRBJ2-3, with a weak D call TRBD2 (5 bases). Looked up from germline, CDR1 is SGDLS and CDR2 is YYNGEE. CDR3 length: 16 amino acids. The ends were cut back, 4 bases at V and 4 bases at J, with 19 bases in the middle. CDR3 amino acids: CASSTRQFMGADTQYF. The DNA of the CDR3 is TGTGCCAGCAGCACCCGACAATTTATGGGAGCAGATACGCAGTATTTT.

This clone was seen many times. The CDR3 here is CASSREGQGSSYEQYF. The CDR3 DNA is TGTGCCAGCAGCCGCGAGGGACAGGGTTCCTCCTACGAGCAGTACTTC. The V call is TRBV4-2, the J call TRBJ2-7; 9 positions match TRBD1. Trimming removed 4 bases from V and 0 bases from J; junction bases left unmatched: 7. Germline assignment: CDR1 LGHNA and CDR2 YNFKEQ. The CDR3 contains 16 residues.

This clone turned up a few times. The CDR3 DNA reads TGTGCCAGCAGTTTCGCGGTGTATGAAGAGACCCAGTACTTC. Its protein product is CASSFAVYEETQYF. The chain carries TRBV28 and TRBJ2-5; D gene ambiguous. This CDR3 has 14 residues. V lost 3 bases, J lost 3 bases, and 11 bases lay in between. CDR1 is MDHEN, CDR2 SYDVKM, per germline.

The V call is TRBV19, the J call TRBJ1-2; no firm D call. V shed 2 bases and J shed 4 bases, with 8 bases lying between them. The CDR3 sequence is 13 residues long. Per the germline V gene, CDR1 is LNHDA and CDR2 is SQIVND (reference sequence). The CDR3 loop reads CASSIQAFYGYTF. CDR3 bases: TGTGCCAGTAGTATACAGGCCTTCTATGGCTACACCTTC.

The chain employs TRBV10-2 and TRBJ2-3; 8 nucleotides align to TRBD1. The CDR3 is made up of 17 amino acids. Trimming removed 8 bases from V and 5 bases from J; junction bases left unmatched: 18. CDR1 and CDR2 from the germline V gene are WSHSY and SAAADI. CDR3 DNA sequence: TGCGCCAGCGAACCTTTTCGGGGCAGGGGGCGCGGAGATACGCAGTATTTT. It is translated as CASEPFRGRGRGDTQYF.

The gene calls are TRBV5-6 and TRBJ2-1; 12 positions agree with TRBD2. Germline V gene sequence: CDR1 SGHDT, CDR2 YYEEEE. Trimming removed 4 bases from V and 6 bases from J; junction bases left unmatched: 5. This CDR3 contains 15 residues. The CDR3 reads CASSIGLAGFNEQFF. CDR3 DNA sequence: TGTGCCAGCAGCATCGGACTAGCGGGATTCAATGAGCAGTTCTTC.

The CDR3 nucleotides read TGTGCCAGCAGCCTAACTAGCGGGTTAGGGGCCGGGGAGCTGTTTTTT. It is translated as CASSLTSGLGAGELFF. The chain recombines TRBV2 with TRBJ2-2, with 9 bases fitting TRBD2. Germline CDR1 reads SNHLY; CDR2 reads FYNNEI. The J segment lost 6 bases and the V segment lost 6 bases, leaving 11 bases of the junction unmatched. This CDR3 has 16 amino acids.

This clone showed up just a few times. The rearrangement joins TRBV30 to TRBJ2-3, with D perhaps TRBD1 (6 bases). The CDR3 contains 15 residues. V gave up 2 bases and J gave up 4 bases, with 16 bases separating them. The germline V gene encodes CDR1 GTSNPN and CDR2 SVGIG (reference sequence). CDR3 DNA sequence: TGTGCCTGGAGTTATGGGCAGGGGATGGCAGATACGCAGTATTTT. Translating it yields CAWSYGQGMADTQYF.

The rearrangement links TRBV4-1 to TRBJ1-4; no clear D. Trimming cost V 4 bases and J 8 bases, with 17 bases left between them. This CDR3 comprises 15 residues. The germline V gene encodes CDR1 MGHRA and CDR2 YSYEKL. CDR3 amino acids: CASSLGPPPGEKLFF. CDR3 coding DNA: TGCGCCAGCAGCCTAGGACCGCCGCCGGGGGAAAAACTGTTTTTT.

V gene TRBV2 combines with J gene TRBJ2-1; D not resolved. Deletions cut 6 bases from V and 0 bases from J, with 9 bases between. The germline V gene encodes CDR1 SNHLY and CDR2 FYNNEI. The CDR3 has 14 amino acids. This CDR3 reads CASRVFSSYNEQFF. As DNA, the CDR3 is TGTGCCAGCAGGGTCTTTAGCTCCTACAATGAGCAGTTCTTC.

The V gene is TRBV5-6, the J gene TRBJ1-1; D remains unclear. Germline assignment: CDR1 SGHDT and CDR2 YYEEEE. V lost 5 bases and J lost 3, with 8 bases in between. The CDR3 has 12 residues. CDR3 amino acids: CASSCLYTEAFF. The DNA for the CDR3 is TGTGCCAGCAGTTGCCTATACACTGAAGCTTTCTTT.

The chain couples TRBV14 to TRBJ1-2; D is perhaps TRBD1 (6 bases). CDR1 and CDR2 (germline): SGHDN, FVKESK. V was cut by 1 base and J by 3 bases, with 15 bases left in between. The CDR3 covers 16 residues. CDR3 sequence: CASSQGSRGADYGYTF. The CDR3, as DNA: TGTGCCAGCAGCCAAGGGAGCAGGGGCGCTGACTATGGCTACACCTTC.

This clone was detected a few times. This rearrangement joins TRBV2 to TRBJ2-5; D remains ambiguous. Deletions cut 6 bases from V and 5 bases from J, with 7 bases between. Germline CDR1 is SNHLY and CDR2 is FYNNEI. This CDR3 is built from 11 residues. CDR3 sequence: CASRRSETQYF. As DNA, the CDR3 is TGTGCCAGCAGGCGGTCGGAGACCCAGTACTTC.

The chain carries TRBV18 and TRBJ2-7, with D perhaps TRBD2 (6 bases). V gave up 0 bases and J gave up 3 bases, with 6 bases separating them. The CDR3 extends over 13 amino acids. CDR1 is KGHSH and CDR2 is LQKENI in the germline V gene. This chain's CDR3 is CASSPPGGYEQYF. The CDR3 DNA is TGTGCCAGCTCACCACCGGGGGGCTACGAGCAGTACTTC.